Following are 16 T cell receptor beta chains from one sample sequenced in a study of early T cells in non-severe SARS-CoV-2 infection. Each CDR3 protein gets one entry after TCRdb re-called the 5' RACE reads with MiXCR. The repertoire holds 35,000 to 45,000 distinct CDR3 sequences, 5.8% seen once, with roughly 24% in the top ten. Sequenced sample: whole blood. These receptors were obtained from an adult who was a healthcare worker with PCR-confirmed SARS-CoV-2 infection or an uninfected control (not recorded which).

This clonotype was counted ten times or more. The chain couples TRBV12-3 or TRBV12-4 to TRBJ2-1, with a tentative D call TRBD1 (7 bases). This CDR3 contains 16 residues. V shed 5 bases and J shed 4 bases, with 18 bases lying between them. DNA of the CDR3: TGTGCCAGCAGTCCCCAGGGGGGCGGGGTTTACAATGAGCAGTTCTTC. This encodes CASSPQGGGVYNEQFF.

The sample holds many counts of this clonotype. The chain employs TRBV10-3 and TRBJ1-1; D gene unclear. CDR1 is ENHRY and CDR2 is SYGVKD in the germline V gene. V shed 3 bases and J shed 4 bases, with 15 bases lying between them. CDR3 length: 15 amino acids. DNA for the CDR3: TGTGCCATCAGTGAAGGATCAGGAGGGTTCACTGAAGCTTTCTTT. The encoded protein is CAISEGSGGFTEAFF.

As for this clonotype: With a much larger clone just one base away, this may be a read error. The J gene is TRBJ1-3, the V gene TRBV20-1, with D uncertain. This CDR3 region has 13 residues. CDR1 and CDR2 (germline): DFQATT, SNEGSKA (reference sequence). CDR3 coding DNA: TGCAGTGCTAGAGGGTACTCTGGAAACACCGTATATTTT. It codes for CSARGYSGNTVYF.

This clonotype was seen repeatedly, ten times or more. The rearrangement links TRBV13 to TRBJ1-2; TRBD1 agrees at 11 bases. V dropped 3 bases and J dropped 3; count of bases not matched to a gene: 9. The CDR3 loop spans 17 amino acids. Germline V gene lookup returns CDR1 PRHDT and CDR2 FYEKMQ (reference sequence). The CDR3 coding sequence is TGTGCCAGCAGCTTTGGGGACAGGGGGGATATAGACTATGGCTACACCTTC. Protein product: CASSFGDRGDIDYGYTF.

There are many counts of this clonotype. Written as DNA, the CDR3 is TGCAGTGCTAGATTGCGGGGACCAGAGACCCAGTACTTC. Translating gives CSARLRGPETQYF. The chain links TRBV20-1 to TRBJ2-5, with D maybe TRBD2 (6 bases). The CDR3 has 13 residues. V was cut by 2 bases and J by 4 bases, with 11 bases left in between. Germline CDR1 DFQATT, CDR2 SNEGSKA (reference sequence).

A few counts support this clonotype. The rearrangement joins TRBV7-2 to TRBJ2-7; 10 positions agree with TRBD2. V lost 5 bases, J lost 2 bases, and 6 bases stayed unmatched. The CDR3 runs 15 residues. Germline V gene sequence: CDR1 SGHTA, CDR2 FQGNSA. The CDR3: CASSTTSGPAYEQYF. In nucleotides, the CDR3 is TGTGCCAGCAGCACGACTAGCGGGCCAGCCTACGAGCAGTACTTC.

The chain links TRBV20-1 to TRBJ2-3, with 7 bases fitting TRBD1. This CDR3 region has 14 residues. Germline loops: CDR1 DFQATT, CDR2 SNEGSKA (reference sequence). The J segment lost 2 bases and the V segment lost 6 bases, leaving 8 bases of the junction unmatched. Here the CDR3 DNA reads TGCAGTGCACCCAAAGACAGGGACACAGATACGCAGTATTTT. This sequence encodes CSAPKDRDTDTQYF.

In its sample, this clonotype was seen a few times. The chain has TRBV2 and TRBJ2-5; D might be TRBD2 (6 bases). CDR3 length: 11 amino acids. Per the germline V gene, CDR1 is SNHLY and CDR2 is FYNNEI. The V and J ends lost 9 bases and 7 bases respectively, with 12 bases between them. The CDR3 here is CASSGRGTQYF. CDR3 in DNA: TGTGCCAGTAGCGGACGGGGGACCCAGTACTTC.

This clonotype was recorded many times. The J gene is TRBJ1-5, the V gene TRBV28; no reliable D call. Germline CDR1 reads MDHEN; CDR2 reads SYDVKM. The V gene lost 3 bases and the J gene lost 7 bases, with 13 bases spanning the gap. The CDR3 covers 14 residues. CDR3 sequence: CASSLRMGRQPQHF. The CDR3, as DNA: TGTGCCAGCAGTTTGAGGATGGGCCGGCAGCCCCAGCATTTT.

The gene calls are TRBV7-2 and TRBJ1-1; a weak D match, TRBD1 (6 bases). The CDR3 runs to 17 residues. V was trimmed by 2 bases and J by 0 bases, leaving 16 bases between them. Per the germline V gene, CDR1 is SGHTA and CDR2 is FQGNSA. This CDR3 reads CASSLTSGGGMNTEAFF. The CDR3 coding sequence is TGTGCCAGCAGCTTAACATCGGGGGGCGGGATGAACACTGAAGCTTTCTTT. Combining the CDR3 with reference TRBV7-2 and TRBJ1-1 gives the whole variable domain GAGVSQSPSNKVTEKGKDVELRCDPISGHTALYWYRQSLGQGLEFLIYFQGNSAPDKSGLPSDRFSAERTGGSVSTLTIQRTQQEDSAVYLCASSLTSGGGMNTEAFFGQGTRLTVV.

The V gene is TRBV7-6, the J gene TRBJ2-7; 7 positions match TRBD1. CDR3 length equals 13 residues. Losses at the gene ends were 5 bases for V and 6 bases for J; bases not matched to a gene: 7. Germline values: CDR1 SGHVS, CDR2 FNYEAQ. The CDR3 coding sequence is TGTGCCAGCAGCCTATTCCAGGGGGTCGAGCAGTACTTC. This sequence encodes CASSLFQGVEQYF.

This clonotype was detected ten times or more. The rearrangement links TRBV15 to TRBJ2-6; weak D call: TRBD1 (5 bases). The germline gives CDR1 LNHNV, CDR2 YYDKDF (reference sequence). Trimming pared 2 bases from V and 0 bases from J, leaving 11 bases between. The CDR3 extends over 17 amino acids. The CDR3 nucleotides read TGTGCCACCAGCAGAACAGGCCCAAGCTCTGGGGCCAACGTCCTGACTTTC. It codes for CATSRTGPSSGANVLTF. Combining the CDR3 with reference TRBV15 and TRBJ2-6 gives the whole variable domain DAMVIQNPRYQVTQFGKPVTLSCSQTLNHNVMYWYQQKSSQAPKLLFHYYDKDFNNEADTPDNFQSRRPNTSFCFLDIRSPGLGDTAMYLCATSRTGPSSGANVLTFGAGSRLTVL.

In its sample, this clonotype was seen many times. J is TRBJ1-2 and V is TRBV3-1, with TRBD1 matching 10 bases. There are 16 residues in the CDR3. The V gene's germline CDR1 is LGHDT and CDR2 YNNKEL (reference sequence). Trimming at V came to 0 bases and at J to 7 bases, leaving 8 bases not matched to a gene. The CDR3 bases are TGTGCCAGCAGCCAAGATTGGGACAGGGGTCAGAGTGGCTACACCTTC. This codes for CASSQDWDRGQSGYTF. Based on the CDR3 plus reference TRBV3-1 and TRBJ1-2, the full variable domain is DTAVSQTPKYLVTQMGNDKSIKCEQNLGHDTMYWYKQDSKKFLKIMFSYNNKELIINETVPNRFSPKSPDKAHLNLHINSLELGDSAVYFCASSQDWDRGQSGYTFGSGTRLTVV.

In its sample, this clonotype was seen many times. V is TRBV12-3 or TRBV12-4 and J is TRBJ2-2, with D hard to call. The CDR3 is made up of 15 amino acids. Trimming shortened V by 2 bases and J by 6 bases, and 13 bases separated the two germline ends. The CDR3 DNA follows: TGTGCCAGCAGTTTAACCGCCACCATGGCCGGGGAGCTGTTTTTT. As protein: CASSLTATMAGELFF.

This clonotype was seen many times. The chain combines TRBV7-9 with TRBJ1-1; no clear D. Germline V CDR1 and CDR2: SEHNR, FQNEAQ (reference sequence). V dropped 3 bases and J dropped 5 bases, with 13 bases sitting between them. The CDR3 is 14 residues long. CDR3 residues: CASSFGLSATEAFF. DNA for the CDR3: TGTGCCAGCAGCTTCGGACTCTCAGCGACTGAAGCTTTCTTT.

The table lists this clonotype with many counts. The V gene is TRBV28, the J gene TRBJ2-7; TRBD2 matches 8 bases. Losses at the gene ends were 7 bases for V and 3 bases for J; bases not matched to a gene: 11. Per the germline V gene, CDR1 is MDHEN and CDR2 is SYDVKM. The CDR3 contains 15 residues. The CDR3 region has the DNA TGTGCCAGCACCCCGCCCGGGACTAGTTACTACGAGCAGTACTTC. It yields the protein CASTPPGTSYYEQYF.